This T cell receptor (beta chain) was profiled in a study of beta chain features in type 1 diabetes. Study overall: Age, gender, cell numbers and subset yield matched between patients and controls.

Details on this clone: Antigen: not known.

The sequenced template was cDNA made from the entire isolated RNA. The table came from immunoSEQ multiplex PCR; TCRdb's copy has only in-frame clones and leaves some out. Among hundreds of thousands of clones listed, 9.6% were seen once. V shed 2 bases, J shed 2 bases, and the junction held 7 bases outside the gene matches. The CDR3 is 15 residues long. Per germline, CDR1 SGHRS and CDR2 YFSETQ. Study observations and caveats: Type 1 diabetes patients had VDJ junctions that carried fewer insertions and more deletions. Shortening that was moderate but significant affected the TCRB CDR3s of Type 1 diabetes patients in all four CD4+ subsets.

The specimen sequenced was naive CD4+ T cells from blood. The chain couples TRBV5-1 to TRBJ2-7; 7 nucleotides agree with TRBD1. The receptor was isolated from a woman between 18 and 30 years old in good health. CDR3 in amino acids: CASSFGGTEAYEQYF. In DNA, the CDR3 is TGCGCCAGCAGCTTCGGTGGGACAGAGGCCTACGAGCAGTACTTC.